A selection of T cell receptor beta chains follows, all from one sample in a study of blood T cell repertoires in COVID-19. The protocol was immunoSEQ multiplex PCR, while the TCRdb copy is restricted to in-frame clones and leaves out a portion. Of around 62,000 clones in the sample, 88% were seen once. Sample: peripheral blood. The receptors stem from a woman aged 55-70 years with COVID-19, enrolled during active disease. Both conserved end residues are part of each CDR3. The order of the fields is CDR3 protein, CDR3 DNA, J gene, clone size, D gene, V gene. A D gene is named only where the DNA matches it firmly. A row's size may be missing; if present it is once, few, many or a size class.

CDR3: CASRSPSEVQETQYF
DNA: TGTGCCAGTCGATCTCCTTCGGAGGTGCAAGAGACCCAGTACTTC
J: TRBJ2-5
size: .
D: .
V: TRBV7-9

CDR3: CASSVTQAPTEAFF
DNA: TGTGCCAGCAGCGTCACGCAGGCACCAACTGAAGCTTTCTTT
J: TRBJ1-1
size: .
D: .
V: TRBV9

CDR3: CASSPGLAANEQFF
DNA: TGTGCCAGCAGCCCAGGACTAGCGGCGAATGAGCAGTTCTTC
J: TRBJ2-1
size: .
D: TRBD2
V: TRBV11-2

CDR3: CATTWGGANTGELFF
DNA: TGTGCCACCACCTGGGGGGGCGCGAACACCGGGGAGCTGTTTTTT
J: TRBJ2-2
size: .
D: .
V: TRBV6-6

CDR3: CASSPSGTSGRADEFF
DNA: TGTGCCAGCAGCCCGTCCGGGACTAGCGGGAGGGCCGACGAGTTCTTC
J: TRBJ2-1
size: .
D: TRBD2
V: TRBV7-8

CDR3: CAWTLRGGANEKLFF
DNA: TGTGCCTGGACCCTACGGGGGGGCGCGAATGAAAAACTGTTTTTT
J: TRBJ1-4
size: .
D: .
V: TRBV30

CDR3: CASSFDGYTF
DNA: TGTGCCAGCAGCTTCGATGGCTACACCTTC
J: TRBJ1-2
size: .
D: .
V: TRBV7-9

CDR3: CASSPMDSFQETQYF
DNA: TGTGCCAGCTCACCCATGGACAGCTTCCAAGAGACCCAGTACTTC
J: TRBJ2-5
size: .
D: .
V: TRBV18

CDR3: CASSLEGGTYNEQFF
DNA: TGTGCCAGCAGCTTAGAGGGGGGGACCTACAATGAGCAGTTCTTC
J: TRBJ2-1
size: .
D: TRBD2
V: TRBV11-2

CDR3: CASLRGLNTGELFF
DNA: TGTGCCAGCCTCAGGGGGTTGAACACCGGGGAGCTGTTTTTT
J: TRBJ2-2
size: .
D: TRBD1
V: TRBV2

CDR3: CASSPRVLRTEAFF
DNA: TGTGCCAGCAGCCCCAGGGTTTTGCGCACTGAAGCTTTCTTT
J: TRBJ1-1
size: .
D: .
V: TRBV7-9

CDR3: CASSVAGFGEKLFF
DNA: TGTGCCAGCAGCGTAGCGGGGTTCGGTGAAAAACTGTTTTTT
J: TRBJ1-4
size: .
D: .
V: TRBV9

CDR3: CASSFSTGTGELFF
DNA: TGTGCCAGCAGTTTTTCGACGGGGACCGGGGAGCTGTTTTTT
J: TRBJ2-2
size: .
D: .
V: TRBV28

CDR3: CASSSTGSGGYTF
DNA: TGTGCCAGCAGTTCAACAGGGTCGGGGGGCTACACCTTC
J: TRBJ1-2
size: .
D: .
V: TRBV28

CDR3: CASSRTRQGSNYGYTF
DNA: TGTGCCAGTAGCCGGACTCGACAGGGGTCTAACTATGGCTACACCTTC
J: TRBJ1-2
size: .
D: TRBD1
V: TRBV19

CDR3: CASKAGRTGSNTEAFF
DNA: TGTGCCAGCAAGGCGGGACGGACAGGCTCGAACACTGAAGCTTTCTTT
J: TRBJ1-1
size: once
D: TRBD1
V: TRBV2

CDR3: CSVLALRDNEQFF
DNA: TGCAGCGTTTTAGCCCTACGGGACAATGAGCAGTTCTTC
J: TRBJ2-1
size: .
D: .
V: TRBV29-1

CDR3: CASSLVPSPNYGYTF
DNA: TGTGCCAGCAGCTTAGTTCCTTCCCCTAACTATGGCTACACCTTC
J: TRBJ1-2
size: .
D: .
V: TRBV7-2

CDR3: CASGGDYGYTF
DNA: TGCGCCAGCGGGGGGGACTATGGCTACACCTTC
J: TRBJ1-2
size: .
D: .
V: TRBV5-1

CDR3: CASSLAGREATEAFF
DNA: TGTGCCAGCAGCTTAGCGGGCAGGGAGGCCACTGAAGCTTTCTTT
J: TRBJ1-1
size: once
D: .
V: TRBV7-9

CDR3: CASSSGWTSGRYNEQFF
DNA: TGCGCCAGCAGCTCCGGATGGACTAGCGGGCGATACAATGAGCAGTTCTTC
J: TRBJ2-1
size: .
D: TRBD2
V: TRBV5-1

CDR3: CASSLEGQGDGYTF
DNA: TGCGCCAGCAGCTTGGAAGGACAGGGTGATGGCTACACCTTC
J: TRBJ1-2
size: once
D: TRBD1
V: TRBV5-1

CDR3: CASSLVAGVADTQYF
DNA: TGTGCCAGCAGCTTGGTAGCGGGAGTGGCAGATACGCAGTATTTT
J: TRBJ2-3
size: .
D: TRBD2
V: TRBV5-8

CDR3: CASSEALQGDSPLHF
DNA: TGTGCCAGCAGTGAAGCCCTACAGGGAGATTCACCCCTCCACTTT
J: TRBJ1-6
size: .
D: .
V: TRBV2

CDR3: CASAPGTGGQETQYF
DNA: TGTGCTTCCGCCCCCGGGACAGGGGGCCAAGAGACCCAGTACTTC
J: TRBJ2-5
size: .
D: TRBD1
V: TRBV12-5

CDR3: CASSRSTGFNTEAFF
DNA: TGTGCCAGCAGTAGATCGACAGGGTTTAACACTGAAGCTTTCTTT
J: TRBJ1-1
size: .
D: TRBD1
V: TRBV6-5

CDR3: CASSPSGRTVGQETQYF
DNA: TGTGCCAGCTCACCATCGGGGAGGACTGTGGGTCAAGAGACCCAGTACTTC
J: TRBJ2-5
size: .
D: .
V: TRBV18

CDR3: CASSPPGQGGETQYF
DNA: TGTGCCAGCTCACCACCGGGACAGGGAGGAGAGACCCAGTACTTC
J: TRBJ2-5
size: .
D: TRBD1
V: TRBV18

CDR3: CASSYSRQGGDEQYF
DNA: TGTGCCAGCAGTTACTCGAGGCAGGGGGGCGACGAGCAGTACTTC
J: TRBJ2-7
size: .
D: .
V: TRBV6-5

CDR3: CASSLAGLAENTGELFF
DNA: TGTGCCAGCAGCTTGGCGGGACTAGCGGAGAACACCGGGGAGCTGTTTTTT
J: TRBJ2-2
size: .
D: TRBD2
V: TRBV5-4

CDR3: CASSLVTGSSTDTQYF
DNA: TGTGCCAGCAGCTTAGTCACCGGGTCTAGCACAGATACGCAGTATTTT
J: TRBJ2-3
size: .
D: .
V: TRBV11-1

CDR3: CASSQPQGDEGYGYTF
DNA: TGTGCCAGCAGCCAGCCACAGGGCGACGAGGGCTATGGCTACACCTTC
J: TRBJ1-2
size: few
D: .
V: TRBV4-2

CDR3: CASSLRGANEQFF
DNA: TGTGCCAGCAGCTTGCGGGGGGCCAATGAGCAGTTCTTC
J: TRBJ2-1
size: .
D: .
V: TRBV5-4

CDR3: CAISPTGQGLSSNQPQHF
DNA: TGTGCCATCAGTCCAACGGGACAGGGTCTGAGTAGCAATCAGCCCCAGCATTTT
J: TRBJ1-5
size: few
D: TRBD1
V: TRBV10-3

CDR3: CASSQDRGGEKLFF
DNA: TGTGCCAGCAGTCAGGACAGGGGGGGGGAAAAACTGTTTTTT
J: TRBJ1-4
size: .
D: TRBD1
V: TRBV6-5

CDR3: CASSLAGLVGTDTQYF
DNA: TGTGCCAGCAGCTTAGCGGGACTAGTAGGCACAGATACGCAGTATTTT
J: TRBJ2-3
size: .
D: TRBD2
V: TRBV7-2

CDR3: CASSQVQGDTEAFF
DNA: TGCGCCAGCAGCCAAGTACAGGGGGACACTGAAGCTTTCTTT
J: TRBJ1-1
size: few
D: TRBD1
V: TRBV4-3

CDR3: CASSSTGVRSTEAFF
DNA: TGTGCCAGTAGTAGCACAGGGGTGAGGAGCACTGAAGCTTTCTTT
J: TRBJ1-1
size: .
D: TRBD1
V: TRBV19

CDR3: CASSQARTGGQPQHF
DNA: TGCGCCAGCAGCCAAGCCCGGACAGGGGGACAGCCCCAGCATTTT
J: TRBJ1-5
size: .
D: TRBD1
V: TRBV4-1

CDR3: CASSFSGRADGELFF
DNA: TGTGCCAGCAGCTTTAGCGGGAGGGCCGACGGGGAGCTGTTTTTT
J: TRBJ2-2
size: .
D: TRBD2
V: TRBV7-2

CDR3: CAWRRGTGGAGTEAFF
DNA: TGTGCCTGGCGTCGAGGTACGGGGGGGGCGGGCACTGAAGCTTTCTTT
J: TRBJ1-1
size: .
D: .
V: TRBV30

CDR3: CASSSQENTEAFF
DNA: TGTGCCAGCAGTTCACAGGAGAACACTGAAGCTTTCTTT
J: TRBJ1-1
size: few
D: .
V: TRBV6-5

CDR3: CASSDRGNTEAFF
DNA: TGTGCCAGCAGTGACAGGGGGAACACTGAAGCTTTCTTT
J: TRBJ1-1
size: .
D: TRBD1
V: TRBV12-3/TRBV12-4

CDR3: CASSQDLSGRRSNEQFF
DNA: TGTGCCAGCAGCCAAGATTTGTCGGGGAGACGCAGCAATGAGCAGTTCTTC
J: TRBJ2-1
size: .
D: .
V: TRBV4-2

CDR3: CASSSEDSTEKLFF
DNA: TGTGCCAGCAGTTCGGAGGACAGTACGGAAAAACTGTTTTTT
J: TRBJ1-4
size: .
D: .
V: TRBV28

CDR3: CASSPLSGNTIYF
DNA: TGCGCCAGCAGCCCTCTATCTGGAAACACCATATATTTT
J: TRBJ1-3
size: once
D: .
V: TRBV4-1

CDR3: CASNEGQNTSPLHF
DNA: TGCGCCAGCAACGAGGGACAGAATACGTCACCCCTCCACTTT
J: TRBJ1-6
size: .
D: TRBD1
V: TRBV5-1

CDR3: CSVSGFTDEQFF
DNA: TGCAGCGTTTCAGGGTTTACAGATGAGCAGTTCTTC
J: TRBJ2-1
size: .
D: .
V: TRBV29-1

CDR3: CASSPPGDSSYEQYF
DNA: TGTGCCAGCTCACCACCGGGGGACAGCTCCTACGAGCAGTACTTC
J: TRBJ2-7
size: .
D: TRBD1
V: TRBV18

CDR3: CASSGGTANYEQYF
DNA: TGTGCCAGTAGTGGAGGGACAGCTAACTACGAGCAGTACTTC
J: TRBJ2-7
size: .
D: .
V: TRBV19

CDR3: CASRFQGGTEAFF
DNA: TGTGCCAGCAGGTTTCAGGGAGGCACTGAAGCTTTCTTT
J: TRBJ1-1
size: .
D: .
V: TRBV27

CDR3: CATSRDRLSTYGYTF
DNA: TGTGCCACCAGCAGGGACAGACTATCTACCTATGGCTACACCTTC
J: TRBJ1-2
size: .
D: .
V: TRBV15

CDR3: CASRPAGTTTDTQYF
DNA: TGTGCCAGTAGACCAGCCGGGACAACTACAGATACGCAGTATTTT
J: TRBJ2-3
size: .
D: .
V: TRBV19

CDR3: CASSLTSGIDEQYF
DNA: TGTGCCAGCAGCTTGACTAGCGGGATAGACGAGCAGTACTTC
J: TRBJ2-7
size: .
D: TRBD2
V: TRBV7-8

CDR3: CASSLGGQGIGLEKLFF
DNA: TGTGCCAGCAGCTTAGGGGGACAGGGGATTGGGCTTGAAAAACTGTTTTTT
J: TRBJ1-4
size: .
D: TRBD1
V: TRBV7-8

CDR3: CASSLPGDTEAFF
DNA: TGCGCCAGCAGCTTGCCAGGGGACACTGAAGCTTTCTTT
J: TRBJ1-1
size: .
D: .
V: TRBV5-1

CDR3: CASSRQLAEQETQYF
DNA: TGTGCCAGCAGCCGTCAACTAGCGGAACAAGAGACCCAGTACTTC
J: TRBJ2-5
size: .
D: TRBD2
V: TRBV14

CDR3: CASRLGGDRSGNTIYF
DNA: TGTGCCAGCAGACTTGGCGGGGACCGCTCTGGAAACACCATATATTTT
J: TRBJ1-3
size: once
D: .
V: TRBV3-1/TRBV3-2

CDR3: CASSQERGGTTQYF
DNA: TGCGCCAGCAGCCAAGAGCGGGGGGGGACCACGCAGTATTTT
J: TRBJ2-3
size: .
D: TRBD2
V: TRBV4-3